The 17 T cell receptor beta chains below were found in one sample sequenced in a study of T cell responses to AZD1222 COVID-19 vaccine. Generated by immunoSEQ multiplex PCR, the TCRdb table keeps only in-frame clones and is missing some. The table lists about 97,000 clones, more than 85% of them singletons, with approximately 7% in the top ten. Source: peripheral blood, taken on day 0 of AZD1222 vaccination. The receptors derive from an adult in good health.

This clone was picked up a small number of times. The chain has TRBV28 and TRBJ2-1; D might be TRBD2 (6 bases). The germline V gene encodes CDR1 MDHEN and CDR2 SYDVKM. The CDR3 consists of 16 residues. Trimming removed 2 bases at V and 0 bases at J, with 11 bases between. The CDR3 bases are TGTGCCAGCAGTTTAGGGTCGACTAGCTCCTACAATGAGCAGTTCTTC. Amino acids: CASSLGSTSSYNEQFF.

J is TRBJ2-7 and V is TRBV7-2; D not certain. Between the trimmed V and J ends, which lost 5 bases and 3 bases, there was a span of 5 bases. Looked up from germline, CDR1 is SGHTA and CDR2 is FQGNSA. The CDR3 spans 11 residues. CDR3: CASSLHYEQYF. CDR3 in DNA: TGTGCCAGCAGCCTTCACTACGAGCAGTACTTC.

V and J are TRBV3-1 (or the pseudogene TRBV3-2) and TRBJ1-2, with D maybe TRBD1 (5 bases). Germline CDR1 is LGHDT and CDR2 is YNNKEL (reference sequence). This CDR3 has 16 residues. Trimming cost V 4 bases and J 2 bases, with 17 bases left between them. The CDR3 coding sequence is TGTGCCAGCAGCCGCGGGGGATCGGCAGGAAACTATGGCTACACCTTC. Protein product: CASSRGGSAGNYGYTF.

The chain joins TRBV15 to TRBJ1-4; D unresolved. The CDR3 has 15 amino acids. Germline values: CDR1 LNHNV, CDR2 YYDKDF (reference sequence). V was clipped by 2 bases and J by 3 bases, with 10 bases between them. The CDR3 bases are TGTGCCACCAGCAGACAAAAAGCGGCTAATGAAAAACTGTTTTTT. Translating it yields CATSRQKAANEKLFF.

The chain uses TRBV5-6 and TRBJ2-7; D is unresolved. From germline, CDR1 is SGHDT and CDR2 YYEEEE. The CDR3 has 11 residues. V lost 3 bases and J lost 4, with 5 bases in between. As DNA, the CDR3 is TGTGCCAGCAGCTACCAATACGAGCAGTACTTC. As protein: CASSYQYEQYF.

This clone was picked up one time. The gene calls are TRBV5-1 and TRBJ1-1; no definite D call. The CDR3 sequence is 14 residues long. V dropped 0 bases and J dropped 5 bases, with 11 bases sitting between them. Looked up from germline, CDR1 is SGHRS and CDR2 is YFSETQ. For the CDR3, the DNA is TGCGCCAGCAGCTTGGAGAACAGTGGGACTGAAGCTTTCTTT. This translates into CASSLENSGTEAFF.

The chain carries TRBV6-5 and TRBJ2-7; no firm D call. The germline CDR1 and CDR2 sequences are MNHEY and SVGAGI. Trimming cost V 3 bases and J 3 bases, with 12 bases left between them. The CDR3 runs to 14 residues. In DNA, the CDR3 is TGTGCCAGCAGTTATTCCGACCGCGACTACGAGCAGTACTTC. This sequence encodes CASSYSDRDYEQYF.

The chain has TRBV2 and TRBJ1-1; a possible D gene is TRBD1 (6 bases). The germline CDR1 and CDR2 sequences are SNHLY and FYNNEI. Trimming took off 6 bases at V and 1 base at J, with 18 bases between the two ends. This CDR3 has 16 amino acids. CDR3 protein: CASRDTGQRRNTEAFF. In DNA, the CDR3 is TGTGCCAGCAGAGATACAGGGCAACGAAGGAACACTGAAGCTTTCTTT.

This chain joins TRBV28 and TRBJ1-4, with 7 bases lining up with TRBD1. V was clipped by 6 bases and J by 8 bases; unmatched bases: 15. This CDR3 is 16 amino acids long. Per germline, CDR1 MDHEN and CDR2 SYDVKM. The DNA for the CDR3 is TGTGCCAGCAGAAAATGGGGGACAGTAGGTGGGGAAAAACTGTTTTTT. Its translation: CASRKWGTVGGEKLFF. The entire variable domain, with the rest obtained from reference TRBV28 and TRBJ1-4, is as follows: DVKVTQSSRYLVKRTGEKVFLECVQDMDHENMFWYRQDPGLGLRLIYFSYDVKMKEKGDIPEGYSVSREKKERFSLILESASTNQTSMYLCASRKWGTVGGEKLFFGSGTQLSVL.

The chain couples TRBV4-2 to TRBJ2-1, with 8 bases matching TRBD2. This CDR3 spans 15 amino acids. Germline V lookup: CDR1 LGHNA, CDR2 YNFKEQ. Germline trimming cut 5 bases from V and 8 bases from J; bases unmatched to any gene: 11. The CDR3 is CASSREAGAGDEQFF. In DNA, the CDR3 is TGTGCCAGCAGCAGGGAAGCGGGAGCTGGCGATGAGCAGTTCTTC.

This chain links TRBV4-3 with TRBJ2-5; 8 bases fit TRBD1. Germline V lookup: CDR1 LGHNA, CDR2 YSLEER. CDR3 length equals 15 residues. Trimming cost V 3 bases and J 0 bases; bases outside gene matches: 3. The CDR3 DNA reads as TGCGCCAGCAGCCATACAGGGGGTTACCAAGAGACCCAGTACTTC. This translates into CASSHTGGYQETQYF.

The chain uses TRBV7-2 and TRBJ2-3; D gene ambiguous. Deletions cut 2 bases from V and 4 bases from J, with 7 bases between. Germline CDR1 reads SGHTA; CDR2 reads FQGNSA. The CDR3 loop spans 13 amino acids. CDR3 loop: CASSLSLPDTQYF. In DNA form, the CDR3 reads TGTGCCAGCAGCTTAAGCCTACCAGATACGCAGTATTTT. Full variable domain (remainder filled in from reference TRBV7-2 and TRBJ2-3): GAGVSQSPSNKVTEKGKDVELRCDPISGHTALYWYRQSLGQGLEFLIYFQGNSAPDKSGLPSDRFSAERTGGSVSTLTIQRTQQEDSAVYLCASSLSLPDTQYFGPGTRLTVL.

The chain uses TRBV5-1 and TRBJ2-1, with D perhaps matching TRBD2 (6 bases). The length of the CDR3 is 15 residues. The germline V gene has CDR1 SGHRS and CDR2 YFSETQ. The V end was cut by 4 bases, the J end by 1 base, with 12 bases between. The CDR3 DNA is TGCGCCAGCAGCCCGATAGCGGAGTCCTACAATGAGCAGTTCTTC. It codes for CASSPIAESYNEQFF. The entire variable domain, with the rest obtained from reference TRBV5-1 and TRBJ2-1, is as follows: KAGVTQTPRYLIKTRGQQVTLSCSPISGHRSVSWYQQTPGQGLQFLFEYFSETQRNKGNFPGRFSGRQFSNSRSEMNVSTLELGDSALYLCASSPIAESYNEQFFGPGTRLTVL.

The chain recombines TRBV27 with TRBJ2-2, with D hard to call. The V end lost 3 bases, the J end lost 7 bases, and 6 bases lay between the germline ends. The germline gives CDR1 MNHEY, CDR2 SMNVEV (reference sequence). The length of the CDR3 is 12 residues. Here the CDR3 reads CASSFPSGELFF. The CDR3 nucleotides read TGTGCCAGCAGTTTCCCCAGCGGGGAGCTGTTTTTT.

This chain uses TRBV11-2 with TRBJ2-5, with a tentative D call TRBD2 (6 bases). This CDR3 spans 11 amino acids. V dropped 4 bases and J dropped 7 bases, with 7 bases sitting between them. In germline, CDR1 is SGHAT, CDR2 FQNNGV. CDR3: CASSSTRTQYF. In DNA form, the CDR3 reads TGTGCCAGCAGCTCGACTAGGACCCAGTACTTC.

The chain is built from TRBV9 and TRBJ1-3; 10 bases line up with TRBD1. J was trimmed by 7 bases and V by 4 bases; bases with no gene match: 5. Germline CDR1 and CDR2: SGDLS and YYNGEE. The CDR3 runs 14 residues. CDR3 DNA: TGTGCCAGCAGCCCGGGACAGGGGAGGAACACCATATATTTT. This translates into CASSPGQGRNTIYF.

This chain connects TRBV9 to TRBJ1-2; the D gene is possibly TRBD1 (5 bases). There are 13 residues in the CDR3. The V end was cut by 7 bases, the J end by 3 bases, with 13 bases between. Per germline, CDR1 SGDLS and CDR2 YYNGEE. In nucleotides, the CDR3 is TGTGCCAGCGGGGCGACATTACACTATGGCTACACCTTC. Its translation: CASGATLHYGYTF.